This record concerns one T cell receptor beta chain sequence. The antigen it binds to is not known. No much larger clone is present one base from it, and per-base qualities are unavailable. The entire isolated RNA was reverse transcribed using the High Capacity cDNA Reverse Transcription Kit, and thus expressed TCRB transcripts were sequenced. Naive, central memory and regulatory T cell samples underwent deep immunoSEQ sequencing, averaging around 3.9 million total reads per sample. After sorted cells were lysed in RLT buffer, RNA was extracted with DNase-treated RNeasy Micro or Mini kits, with the choice depending on cell number. To prevent cross-contamination, each cell subset was processed individually, whereas patient and healthy donor samples were processed jointly. The immunoSEQ multiplex PCR was used to amplify TCRB sequences from cDNA, yielding 87-bp fragments that span the CDR3 region. Amplicons were sequenced on the Illumina HiSeq platform. On the study's bioinformatics: Synthetic template baselines were used to correct PCR bias computationally, reads within Hamming distance 2 were collapsed, and singletons that could not be merged were discarded. Reads were aligned against IMGT so that V, D and J genes, CDR3 length and insertions or deletions at six rearrangement sites could be assigned. Clonotype counts were normalized to sorted cell number within each subset before computing true diversity and Gini coefficients with the tcR R package. The overlap coefficient, calculated on TCRB nucleotide sequences, was used to quantify repertoire sharing. This immuneACCESS table, as held by TCRdb, lists in-frame sequences with V and J called but not all clones. Of the missing ones, under half trace to an unresolved V gene in checked studies; the others have no known cause. V, J and clone size derive from that table, while D and trimming were established from the DNA sequence. The sample profile shows nearly 350,000 clones; 9.3% of them were found once. The ten largest clones add up to 1% of the sample.

This specimen belongs to a study of beta chain features in type 1 diabetes (dated by TCRdb to 2016 to 2019). About the investigation overall: Mean age, gender distribution, total cell number and subset yield did not differ between patients and healthy donors. The study compared TCRB repertoires of sorted circulating CD4+ T cell subsets between recently diagnosed type 1 diabetes patients and matched healthy donors. A total of 85 million to 140 million sorted cells were examined across all samples, and the number of cells per subset was strongly correlated with RNA yield. Regulatory and stem cell-like memory subsets were obtained from only 8 patients and about eight healthy donors, while naive and central memory subsets were obtained from all 30 or so donors. The investigation overall reported the following: PCR may preferentially amplify shorter templates, but because patient and control samples were amplified and corrected together, any resulting skew would affect both groups equally. Sequencing cDNA rather than genomic DNA could over-represent highly expressing activated cells, although activation and CD3 levels did not differ between groups. The naive, central memory and regulatory TCRB repertoires appeared to resemble one another more closely among patients than among healthy donors. HLA sub-analyses involved small numbers of individuals, so any influence of HLA type on TCRB rearrangement remained unresolved. At VDJ recombination sites, type 1 diabetes patients had fewer insertions and more deleted nucleotides, which implies abnormalities in thymic rearrangement. A moderate but significant shortening of TCRB CDR3 length was observed in type 1 diabetes patients in all four CD4+ subsets.

A single peripheral blood draw of 95 to 150 mL on average was collected from each donor into heparinised tubes. A BD FACSAria II was used to sort naive, central memory, regulatory and stem cell-like memory CD4+ T cells with a panel that included CD45RO, CCR7, CD25, CD127, CD95 and CD27. Purity was above 95% for every sorted population. Right away, PBMCs were isolated by Lymphoprep density gradient centrifugation and were stained directly, with no culture step. So that batch effects would be minimized, each experiment stained and sorted samples in pairs, pairing one healthy donor with one patient. The sequenced sample was central memory CD4+ T cells from blood. The source of this sequence is a man aged 25 to 40 with type 1 diabetes.

The DNA sequence is given as TGTGCCAGCAGCTATTATCGGGGGGACACTGAAGCTTTCTTT. Translated, this gives CASSYYRGDTEAFF. The rearranged segments are TRBV27 and TRBJ1-1, and possibly TRBD1, on 5 matching bases. Including cysteine and phenylalanine, the CDR3 has 14 amino acids. Solely the CDR3 DNA is kept, with 42 bases framed from the first base. For CDR1 and CDR2, the germline V gene (reference sequence) lists MNHEY and SMNVEV. V was cut back by 6 bases and J by 3 bases, leaving a gap of 14 bases between them.